This TCR beta chain emerged from a study of CD8 T cells in Susac syndrome. Only one count was recorded for this clonotype. Sequencing of TCR beta, carried out with a high-throughput approach, was applied to CD8+ and CD4+ T cells from the blood. Purification of the CD8+ and CD4+ T cells relied on negative isolation, and TEMRA cells underwent FACS enrichment. The RNA input was 0.5 to 1 ug, and it was reverse transcribed with random hexamers. An immunoSEQ multiplex PCR amplified TCR beta CDR3 over 54 Vbeta and 13 Jbeta. TCRdb reprocessed the immunoSEQ multiplex PCR reads with MiXCR, giving one entry per CDR3 protein. The sample has 100,000 to 150,000 distinct CDR3 sequences, around 86% seen once; the top ten hold around 0.49%. CDR1 and CDR2 (germline): SNHLY, FYNNEI. The V end was cut by 4 bases, the J end by 1 base, with 11 bases between. This CDR3 has 15 amino acids.

The clonotype was recovered from a human donor with multiple sclerosis. This sequence joins TRBV2 and TRBJ1-5; D call uncertain. The sequencing input was CD8+ T cells from PBMCs. CDR3 sequence (DNA): TGTGCCAGCAGTGGGGTTACTATAAGCAATCAGCCCCAGCATTTT. Protein: CASSGVTISNQPQHF. The full variable domain, in which reference TRBV2 and TRBJ1-5 provide the parts outside the CDR3, is EPEVTQTPSHQVTQMGQEVILRCVPISNHLYFYWYRQILGQKVEFLVSFYNNEISEKSEIFDDQFSVERPDGSNFTLKIRSTKLEDSAMYFCASSGVTISNQPQHFGDGTRLSIL.